Listed below are T cell receptor beta chains from one sample, sequenced in a study of T cell repertoires in cytomegalovirus infection. No cognate antigen is known for these TCRs. MiXCR was run by TCRdb on the reads, yielding one entry per CDR3 protein. Among more than 65,000 distinct CDR3 sequences, approximately 43% were seen once, and the ten largest hold approximately 93%. Sequenced material: CD8+ T cells from cultured PBMCs, taken from culture after CMV antigen stimulation. The receptors come from a human donor in good health (CMV status not recorded). Some clones in this sample may be carry-over from other donors' samples. Each CDR3 is given without its conserved first and last residue. D genes are given only for firm matches. Not every row has a clone size; where given, it reads once, few, many or a size class.

clone size,V gene,D gene,J gene,CDR3 protein
many,TRBV7-8,NA,TRBJ2-2,ASSYSIGAGELF
NA,TRBV7-9,TRBD1,TRBJ1-2,ASSLAEGQGDLGYT
NA,TRBV12-5,NA,TRBJ1-2,ASGLLPEGYT
NA,TRBV11-2,TRBD1,TRBJ2-7,ASSFLQGYSYEQY
few,TRBV10-3,TRBD1,TRBJ2-7,AISDSGTGSSYEQY
many,TRBV7-2,NA,TRBJ2-1,ASSLGETGNNEQF
NA,TRBV6-6,NA,TRBJ2-3,ASSYSRPDTQY
NA,TRBV28,NA,TRBJ1-5,ASSSVHNQPQH
NA,TRBV19,NA,TRBJ1-1,ASSLGRMNTEAF
few,TRBV7-9,TRBD1,TRBJ2-3,ASSTGTGVDTQY
few,TRBV6-5,TRBD2,TRBJ2-1,ASRPSGSPYNEQF
NA,TRBV12-3/TRBV12-4,NA,TRBJ2-5,ASTIGGTQY
few,TRBV6-1,NA,TRBJ2-2,ASKIRTAGRRELF
NA,TRBV11-2,TRBD2,TRBJ2-5,ASSLRSGGAVETQY
NA,TRBV29-1,NA,TRBJ2-5,SVEANHRVEETQY
NA,TRBV4-1,NA,TRBJ2-3,ASSRSRLTSTDTQY
NA,TRBV25-1,NA,TRBJ2-5,ASSVGDETQY
NA,TRBV7-3,TRBD1,TRBJ2-2,ASSIHPGQINTGELF
NA,TRBV10-3,NA,TRBJ2-2,AIKRENTGELF
NA,TRBV11-2,TRBD2,TRBJ2-3,ASSLDTLAGTDTQY
NA,TRBV24-1,TRBD1,TRBJ2-6,ATSDLPDRTGANVLT
once,TRBV6-2/TRBV6-3,TRBD1,TRBJ1-1,ASPQGKSPEAF
NA,TRBV27,NA,TRBJ1-2,ASSPDTVQGYT
NA,TRBV12-3/TRBV12-4,NA,TRBJ1-5,ASSVDNQPQH
NA,TRBV6-5,TRBD1,TRBJ1-5,ASSPGTDNQPQH
NA,TRBV20-1,TRBD2,TRBJ2-2,SALRSGENTGELF
NA,TRBV6-2/TRBV6-3,NA,TRBJ1-1,ASSYSKELMNTEAF
many,TRBV7-6,TRBD1,TRBJ2-4,ASSLSGGNIQY
many,TRBV7-8,NA,TRBJ2-3,ASSLLGGGSGTDTQY
NA,TRBV10-3,TRBD1,TRBJ1-4,AISDLGTGDEKLF
NA,TRBV7-6,TRBD2,TRBJ2-1,ASSFSGAYNEQF
few,TRBV7-6,NA,TRBJ2-7,ASSSVPSDSYEQY
NA,TRBV25-1,TRBD1,TRBJ1-2,ASSAFRDREDGYT
NA,TRBV28,NA,TRBJ1-1,ASSFSSGTAF
NA,TRBV6-1,NA,TRBJ2-2,ASSEVEGREVNTGELF
NA,TRBV27,NA,TRBJ2-7,ASSLSTGLYEQY
NA,TRBV12-3/TRBV12-4,TRBD1,TRBJ2-1,ASSRDSFNEQF
NA,TRBV7-3,NA,TRBJ1-5,ASSLDRDTSFYSNQPQH
NA,TRBV27,NA,TRBJ2-1,ASSWGVGRNNEQF
once,TRBV4-1,NA,TRBJ1-1,ASSQEGGPGNTEAF
few,TRBV24-1,NA,TRBJ2-1,ATSGGNPYNEQF
NA,TRBV6-6,TRBD1,TRBJ2-3,ASSYLTGFTDTQY
NA,TRBV6-8,NA,TRBJ2-4,ASHGRNIQY
NA,TRBV19,NA,TRBJ1-5,ASSRLWDGAIYQPQH
few,TRBV4-1,NA,TRBJ1-4,ASSPRDLREKLF
NA,TRBV2,TRBD1,TRBJ1-1,ASRGQGVNTEAF
many,TRBV28,NA,TRBJ2-5,ASSLLARVRETQY
NA,TRBV7-3,NA,TRBJ2-3,ASSLSGVYSTDTQY
NA,TRBV5-1,NA,TRBJ2-1,ASSLANRQSGNEQF
NA,TRBV7-9,NA,TRBJ2-3,ASLRLNEADTQY
few,TRBV28,NA,TRBJ1-5,ASSSRQLSNQPQH
NA,TRBV7-8,TRBD1,TRBJ1-1,ASSPRQGVNTEAF
NA,TRBV4-1,NA,TRBJ1-1,ASSLLTDVTEAF
NA,TRBV5-1,NA,TRBJ2-7,ASSYLGTGTIYEQY
NA,TRBV9,NA,TRBJ2-2,ASNVVGNTGELF
few,TRBV7-4,TRBD1,TRBJ2-7,ASSRQTGPYEQY
NA,TRBV5-5,TRBD1,TRBJ2-7,ASSLRDRPYEQY
few,TRBV19,NA,TRBJ1-2,ASSATARAGYGYT
NA,TRBV11-1,TRBD1,TRBJ2-7,ASSLAGQVHEQY